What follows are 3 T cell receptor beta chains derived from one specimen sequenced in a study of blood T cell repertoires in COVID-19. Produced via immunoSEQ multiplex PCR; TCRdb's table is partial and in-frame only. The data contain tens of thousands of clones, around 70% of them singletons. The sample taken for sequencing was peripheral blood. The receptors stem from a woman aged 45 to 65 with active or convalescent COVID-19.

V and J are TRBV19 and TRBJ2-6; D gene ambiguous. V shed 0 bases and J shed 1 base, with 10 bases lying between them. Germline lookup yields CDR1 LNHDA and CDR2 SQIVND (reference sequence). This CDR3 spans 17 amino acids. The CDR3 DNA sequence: TGTGCCAGTAGTATAGATTACCGTCTATCTGGGGCCAACGTCCTGACTTTC. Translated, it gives CASSIDYRLSGANVLTF.

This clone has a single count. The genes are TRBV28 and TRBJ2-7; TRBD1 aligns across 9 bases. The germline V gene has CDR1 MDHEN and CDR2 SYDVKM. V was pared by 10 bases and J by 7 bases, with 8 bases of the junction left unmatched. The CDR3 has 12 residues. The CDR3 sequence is CAISRDRVEQYF. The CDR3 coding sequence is TGTGCCATCTCCAGGGACAGGGTTGAGCAGTACTTC.

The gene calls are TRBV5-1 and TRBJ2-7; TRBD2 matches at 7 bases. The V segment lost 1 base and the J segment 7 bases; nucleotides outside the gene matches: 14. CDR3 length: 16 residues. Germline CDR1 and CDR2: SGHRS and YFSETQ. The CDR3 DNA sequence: TGCGCCAGCAGCTTGACGGCGGGAGCCCCGAAATTAGAGCAGTACTTC. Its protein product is CASSLTAGAPKLEQYF.